The subject of this entry is one T cell receptor (beta chain). Antigen: not known. The data were obtained in a study of T cell repertoires in cytomegalovirus infection. Background on the study: Both a matching HLA type and CMV infection were indicated by public TCR beta signatures.

Notes on the study in general: It was HLA-C-restricted CMV-specific TCR beta clonotypes that dominated the response ex vivo.

TCRdb recomputed calls from the reads with MiXCR, one row per CDR3 protein. The repertoire holds 80,000 or so distinct CDR3 sequences, with 20% to 30% as singletons. V shed 2 bases and J 0 bases; nucleotides not matched to a gene: 5. Germline CDR1 reads GTSNPN; CDR2 reads SVGIG (reference sequence). The CDR3 is made up of 15 amino acids. This TCR was sampled from a human donor in good health (CMV status not recorded). Some clones in this sample may be carry-over from other donors' samples. This chain joins TRBV30 and TRBJ1-2, with 8 nucleotides matching TRBD1. Sample: CD8+ T cells from cultured PBMCs, taken from culture after CMV antigen stimulation. CDR3 nucleotides: TGTGCCTGGAGTCTTGGGACAGGAGCTAACTATGGCTACACCTTC. Protein sequence: CAWSLGTGANYGYTF.